Detailed here is one TCR beta chain. The data derive from a study of control samples from healthy donors and cancer patients. This table comes from immunoSEQ multiplex PCR, and its TCRdb copy is limited to in-frame clones, with some not included. This table holds 350,000 to 450,000 clones, 75% to 95% found once. The CDR3 totals 15 residues. The V end lost 2 bases, the J end lost 0 bases, and 11 bases lay between the germline ends. CDR1 is MNHNS, CDR2 SASEGT, per germline. Sequencing input: PBMCs. The sequence was obtained from a man between 35 and 55 years old with head and neck cancer. The V call is TRBV6-1, the J call TRBJ2-7; a possible D gene is TRBD1 (5 bases). CDR3: CASSEQGTSSYEQYF. The CDR3 DNA follows: TGTGCCAGCAGTGAACAGGGTACAAGCTCCTACGAGCAGTACTTC.